What follows describes a single T cell receptor (beta chain). What it binds is unknown. Because the CDR3's place on the DNA is in doubt, the DNA is left out and the CDR3 is given as listed by TCRdb. The record originates from a study of type 1 regulatory T cells. Study as a whole: An in vitro protocol generated T-allo10, a Tr1-enriched, alloantigen-specific CD4 T cell product.

TCRdb reanalysed the reads using MiXCR and keeps one entry per CDR3 protein. The sample includes about 71,000 distinct CDR3 sequences, more than 20% of them seen just once. Germline V lookup: CDR1 MDHEN, CDR2 SYDVKM. The CDR3 region is 21 residues in length, termini included. Study-level results: Type 1 regulatory T cells had a more restricted TCR repertoire than non-type 1 regulatory T cells.

V usage is TRBV28 and J usage is TRBJ2-3; the table's TRBD2 call for D was not verified on the DNA. Source material: cultured type 1 regulatory T (Tr1) cells, either the whole culture or a sorted fraction (not recorded which). The sequence was obtained from a human donor in good health. This CDR3 is CASSFYICRLPGLAGADTQYF.